These T cell receptor beta chains were read from a single sample in a study of blood T cell repertoires in COVID-19. The data were produced by immunoSEQ multiplex PCR, yet TCRdb's version contains in-frame clones alone and is incomplete. The data contain 200,000 to 250,000 clones, around nine tenths of them seen just once; the ten biggest clones take up over 12%. Source material: PBMCs or T cells enriched from blood (not recorded which). These receptors were obtained from a woman aged 50 to 65 with acute COVID-19. Each CDR3 is given with its conserved first and last residue. The order of the fields is J gene, V gene, D gene, clone size, CDR3 protein, CDR3 DNA. A D gene is named only where the DNA matches it firmly. The size of a clone is reported for some rows only, either as once, few or many, or as a class for expanded clones.

J gene: TRBJ2-3; V gene: TRBV18; D gene: -; clone size: -; CDR3 protein: CASSPPGTVTDTQYF; CDR3 DNA: TGTGCCAGCTCACCACCGGGGACTGTCACAGATACGCAGTATTTT
J gene: TRBJ2-3; V gene: TRBV7-3; D gene: -; clone size: -; CDR3 protein: CASSLGLAPYTDTQYF; CDR3 DNA: TGTGCCAGCAGCTTAGGGCTAGCCCCTTACACAGATACGCAGTATTTT
J gene: TRBJ1-2; V gene: TRBV2; D gene: -; clone size: -; CDR3 protein: CASAQGWGFSGYTF; CDR3 DNA: TGTGCCAGCGCTCAGGGGTGGGGTTTTTCGGGCTACACCTTC
J gene: TRBJ2-7; V gene: TRBV6-5; D gene: TRBD1; clone size: -; CDR3 protein: CASSSNDGTGDEQYF; CDR3 DNA: TGTGCCAGCAGTTCAAACGACGGGACAGGAGACGAGCAGTACTTC
J gene: TRBJ1-6; V gene: TRBV28; D gene: TRBD1; clone size: few; CDR3 protein: CASSFGTEYSPLHF; CDR3 DNA: TGTGCCAGCAGTTTCGGGACAGAGTATTCACCCCTCCACTTT
J gene: TRBJ2-5; V gene: TRBV9; D gene: -; clone size: -; CDR3 protein: CASSALGGGRQETQYF; CDR3 DNA: TGTGCCAGCAGCGCACTGGGAGGGGGAAGGCAAGAGACCCAGTACTTC
J gene: TRBJ2-7; V gene: TRBV9; D gene: -; clone size: -; CDR3 protein: CASSVEGNPSYEQYF; CDR3 DNA: TGTGCCAGCAGCGTAGAGGGGAATCCCTCCTACGAGCAGTACTTC
J gene: TRBJ2-5; V gene: TRBV4-1; D gene: TRBD2; clone size: -; CDR3 protein: CASSQVAGGGGTQYF; CDR3 DNA: TGCGCCAGCAGCCAAGTTGCGGGAGGAGGGGGGACCCAGTACTTC
J gene: TRBJ2-3; V gene: TRBV6-5; D gene: -; clone size: -; CDR3 protein: CASSLTGLARDTQYF; CDR3 DNA: TGTGCCAGCAGTCTCACAGGGCTGGCCAGGGATACGCAGTATTTT
J gene: TRBJ1-2; V gene: TRBV5-4; D gene: TRBD1; clone size: -; CDR3 protein: CASSLEQGTNYGYTF; CDR3 DNA: TGTGCCAGCAGCTTGGAACAGGGGACGAACTATGGCTACACCTTC
J gene: TRBJ1-2; V gene: TRBV28; D gene: TRBD1; clone size: once; CDR3 protein: CASSSAGTDNYGYTF; CDR3 DNA: TGTGCCAGCAGTTCAGCAGGGACAGACAACTATGGCTACACCTTC
J gene: TRBJ1-4; V gene: TRBV28; D gene: -; clone size: once; CDR3 protein: CASPRGTNEKLFF; CDR3 DNA: TGTGCCAGCCCCAGGGGAACTAATGAAAAACTGTTTTTT
J gene: TRBJ1-2; V gene: TRBV7-3; D gene: -; clone size: -; CDR3 protein: CASSLMGGPYGYTF; CDR3 DNA: TGTGCCAGCAGCTTAATGGGAGGCCCCTATGGCTACACCTTC
J gene: TRBJ2-5; V gene: TRBV27; D gene: TRBD2; clone size: -; CDR3 protein: CASSAGTSGFYQETQYF; CDR3 DNA: TGTGCCAGCAGTGCAGGGACTAGCGGTTTTTACCAAGAGACCCAGTACTTC
J gene: TRBJ2-1; V gene: TRBV7-2; D gene: -; clone size: -; CDR3 protein: CASSPSPLLNEQFF; CDR3 DNA: TGTGCCAGCAGCCCCAGCCCACTATTGAATGAGCAGTTCTTC
J gene: TRBJ2-1; V gene: TRBV28; D gene: -; clone size: once; CDR3 protein: CASSWGDNEQFF; CDR3 DNA: TGTGCCAGCAGTTGGGGAGACAATGAGCAGTTCTTC
J gene: TRBJ2-6; V gene: TRBV20-1; D gene: TRBD1; clone size: -; CDR3 protein: CSASRIFGQGGNPSSGANVLTF; CDR3 DNA: TGCAGTGCTAGTAGGATTTTCGGACAGGGGGGTAACCCGTCCTCTGGGGCCAACGTCCTGACTTTC
J gene: TRBJ2-1; V gene: TRBV19; D gene: TRBD1; clone size: -; CDR3 protein: CASSIMRTGSYNEQFF; CDR3 DNA: TGTGCCAGTAGTATAATGCGGACAGGCTCCTACAATGAGCAGTTCTTC
J gene: TRBJ1-6; V gene: TRBV27; D gene: TRBD1; clone size: few; CDR3 protein: CASSWVSRGNSPLHF; CDR3 DNA: TGTGCCAGCAGTTGGGTCAGCAGGGGGAATTCACCCCTCCACTTT
J gene: TRBJ2-7; V gene: TRBV27; D gene: TRBD2; clone size: once; CDR3 protein: CASRQGSGIPEQYF; CDR3 DNA: TGTGCCAGCAGGCAGGGTAGCGGGATCCCCGAGCAGTACTTC
J gene: TRBJ2-2; V gene: TRBV27; D gene: -; clone size: many; CDR3 protein: CASSPLTGELFF; CDR3 DNA: TGTGCCAGCAGTCCACTCACCGGGGAGCTGTTTTTT
J gene: TRBJ1-5; V gene: TRBV28; D gene: -; clone size: -; CDR3 protein: CASSLSQGSNQPQHF; CDR3 DNA: TGTGCCAGCAGTTTAAGCCAGGGAAGCAATCAGCCCCAGCATTTT
J gene: TRBJ1-4; V gene: TRBV3-1/TRBV3-2; D gene: -; clone size: -; CDR3 protein: CASSQDVRKLFF; CDR3 DNA: TGTGCCAGCAGCCAAGATGTTAGAAAACTGTTTTTT
J gene: TRBJ1-3; V gene: TRBV5-4; D gene: -; clone size: -; CDR3 protein: CASSLGVAGNTIYF; CDR3 DNA: TGTGCCAGCAGCTTAGGGGTAGCTGGAAACACCATATATTTT
J gene: TRBJ2-1; V gene: TRBV27; D gene: TRBD2; clone size: -; CDR3 protein: CASSLSVAGGSNEQFF; CDR3 DNA: TGTGCCAGCAGTTTGTCTGTAGCGGGAGGGAGCAATGAGCAGTTCTTC
J gene: TRBJ2-7; V gene: TRBV28; D gene: TRBD1; clone size: -; CDR3 protein: CASSRTGVGYEQYF; CDR3 DNA: TGTGCCAGCAGCCGAACAGGGGTCGGCTACGAGCAGTACTTC
J gene: TRBJ2-3; V gene: TRBV6-5; D gene: -; clone size: -; CDR3 protein: CASKNLDLRADTQYF; CDR3 DNA: TGTGCCAGCAAAAATTTGGACTTAAGGGCAGATACGCAGTATTTT
J gene: TRBJ2-1; V gene: TRBV3-1/TRBV3-2; D gene: TRBD2; clone size: -; CDR3 protein: CASSPTGTSGPSEQFF; CDR3 DNA: TGTGCCAGCAGCCCGACCGGGACTAGCGGGCCCAGTGAGCAGTTCTTC
J gene: TRBJ2-1; V gene: TRBV6-2/TRBV6-3; D gene: TRBD1; clone size: -; CDR3 protein: CASSTRTGVEQFF; CDR3 DNA: TGTGCCAGCAGTACCCGAACAGGGGTCGAGCAGTTCTTC
J gene: TRBJ2-3; V gene: TRBV28; D gene: TRBD2; clone size: once; CDR3 protein: CASSLRTSGHSLRTDTQYF; CDR3 DNA: TGTGCCAGCAGTTTAAGAACTAGCGGGCATTCCCTGCGCACAGATACGCAGTATTTT
J gene: TRBJ2-7; V gene: TRBV11-2; D gene: -; clone size: -; CDR3 protein: CASSLDQAGAQYF; CDR3 DNA: TGTGCCAGCAGCTTAGATCAGGCAGGCGCGCAGTACTTC
J gene: TRBJ2-3; V gene: TRBV9; D gene: -; clone size: -; CDR3 protein: CASSVGVGRSPTDTQYF; CDR3 DNA: TGTGCCAGCAGCGTAGGGGTGGGCCGGTCCCCCACAGATACGCAGTATTTT
J gene: TRBJ2-1; V gene: TRBV7-2; D gene: TRBD1; clone size: -; CDR3 protein: CASSYRDRGYHEQFF; CDR3 DNA: TGTGCCAGCAGCTATCGGGACAGGGGGTACCATGAGCAGTTCTTC
J gene: TRBJ2-3; V gene: TRBV7-8; D gene: -; clone size: -; CDR3 protein: CASSLRGLADTQYF; CDR3 DNA: TGTGCCAGCAGCTTACGGGGGTTGGCAGATACGCAGTATTTT
J gene: TRBJ2-5; V gene: TRBV28; D gene: -; clone size: -; CDR3 protein: CASTTHQGWETQYF; CDR3 DNA: TGTGCCAGCACTACTCACCAGGGTTGGGAGACCCAGTACTTC
J gene: TRBJ2-2; V gene: TRBV7-9; D gene: -; clone size: -; CDR3 protein: CASSPTQGTGELFF; CDR3 DNA: TGTGCCAGCAGCCCCACACAGGGCACCGGGGAGCTGTTTTTT
J gene: TRBJ2-7; V gene: TRBV27; D gene: TRBD2; clone size: -; CDR3 protein: CASSLLAGLTSYEQYF; CDR3 DNA: TGTGCCAGCAGTCTGCTAGCGGGTCTGACCTCCTACGAGCAGTACTTC
J gene: TRBJ1-1; V gene: TRBV20-1; D gene: -; clone size: -; CDR3 protein: CSAFRDTEAFF; CDR3 DNA: TGCAGTGCTTTCCGAGACACTGAAGCTTTCTTT
J gene: TRBJ1-1; V gene: TRBV7-2; D gene: -; clone size: -; CDR3 protein: CASSVGRGNTEAFF; CDR3 DNA: TGTGCCAGCAGCGTAGGCAGGGGGAACACTGAAGCTTTCTTT
J gene: TRBJ2-7; V gene: TRBV12-3/TRBV12-4; D gene: -; clone size: -; CDR3 protein: CASSFGYEQYF; CDR3 DNA: TGTGCCAGCAGTTTCGGCTACGAGCAGTACTTC
J gene: TRBJ1-2; V gene: TRBV6-2/TRBV6-3; D gene: -; clone size: -; CDR3 protein: CASSKDGGGYTF; CDR3 DNA: TGTGCCAGCAGTAAGGACGGCGGGGGCTACACCTTC
J gene: TRBJ2-1; V gene: TRBV27; D gene: TRBD2; clone size: once; CDR3 protein: CASRRLAGGQFF; CDR3 DNA: TGTGCCAGCAGGCGACTAGCTGGCGGGCAGTTCTTC
J gene: TRBJ2-7; V gene: TRBV18; D gene: TRBD2; clone size: -; CDR3 protein: CASSPAGTSGSYEQYF; CDR3 DNA: TGTGCCAGCTCACCAGCTGGGACTAGCGGGAGTTACGAGCAGTACTTC
J gene: TRBJ2-3; V gene: TRBV29-1; D gene: TRBD2; clone size: -; CDR3 protein: CSVEEKGQTSGRADTQYF; CDR3 DNA: TGCAGCGTTGAGGAGAAAGGACAGACTAGCGGGAGAGCAGATACGCAGTATTTT
J gene: TRBJ1-5; V gene: TRBV23-1; D gene: -; clone size: -; CDR3 protein: CASAVRPPLAGWNQPQHF; CDR3 DNA: TGCGCCTCTGCAGTCCGGCCTCCTCTCGCGGGTTGGAATCAGCCCCAGCATTTT
J gene: TRBJ1-6; V gene: TRBV7-2; D gene: -; clone size: -; CDR3 protein: CASSLGGVALSYNSPLHF; CDR3 DNA: TGTGCCAGCAGCTTGGGGGGGGTAGCTCTCTCCTATAATTCACCCCTCCACTTT
J gene: TRBJ2-5; V gene: TRBV7-7; D gene: -; clone size: -; CDR3 protein: CASSYSGVLETQYF; CDR3 DNA: TGTGCTAGCAGCTACAGCGGAGTGCTTGAGACCCAGTACTTC
J gene: TRBJ2-1; V gene: TRBV6-5; D gene: -; clone size: -; CDR3 protein: CASSLGQNRGNEQFF; CDR3 DNA: TGTGCCAGCAGCCTTGGACAGAATCGCGGCAATGAGCAGTTCTTC
J gene: TRBJ1-6; V gene: TRBV5-1; D gene: -; clone size: -; CDR3 protein: CASSQGDSYNSPLHF; CDR3 DNA: TGCGCCAGCAGCCAAGGGGATTCCTATAATTCACCCCTCCACTTT